This T cell receptor beta chain was obtained from a study of cytomegalovirus exposure and HLA in healthy donors. Per the germline V gene, CDR1 is MNHNS and CDR2 is SASEGT. J lost 7 bases, V lost 3 bases, and 6 bases had no gene match. This CDR3 has 14 amino acids. To note about this clone: The antigen remains unidentified.

With 60 Vbeta and 13 Jbeta primers, the PCR was carried out. Produced via immunoSEQ multiplex PCR; TCRdb's table is partial and in-frame only. Here the sample spans some 160,000 clones, more than 65% being singletons. Overall study results and limits: TRBV6-2, TRBV6-3 and some other V segments were unresolvable in 87-base-pair reads. CMV serostatus was the sole immune exposure data available. An observed cluster of highly shared sequence variants was recorded as a likely sequencing artifact. The productive fraction for most TCR beta V segments was about 87% or about 30% in an earlier analysis.

Input material: PBMCs. This chain connects TRBV6-1 to TRBJ1-5, with 7 bases fitting TRBD1. The receptor comes from a woman under 40 in good health and CMV-seronegative. CDR3 sequence reads: CASSESGGGQPQHF. CDR3 in DNA: TGTGCCAGCAGTGAGTCAGGGGGTGGACAGCCCCAGCATTTT.